Listed below are T cell receptor beta chains from one sample, sequenced in a study of blood T cell repertoires in COVID-19. Data came from immunoSEQ multiplex PCR; TCRdb stores just in-frame clones and leaves some out. Here the sample spans about 34,000 clones, roughly 88% being singletons. The sample taken for sequencing was peripheral blood. The origin of the receptors is a man older than 75 with acute or convalescent COVID-19. Both conserved end residues are part of each CDR3. A D gene is named only where the DNA matches it firmly. Clone size is not always given. Where it is, it says once, few, many or a class for expanded clones.

>TRBD2|.|TRBV9
CASSGTSGFTDTQYF
>TRBD1|.|TRBV18
CASSPPRGQGDDEQFF
>.|.|TRBV3-1/TRBV3-2
CASRQGPQADEQFF
>TRBD1|.|TRBV2
CASSEMAGQGVKGYTF
>.|.|TRBV7-3
CASSLNGDSYNEQFF
>TRBD2|.|TRBV7-3
CASSLGAGGVETQYF
>.|.|TRBV5-1
CASSLGRGNTEAFF
>.|few|TRBV7-2
CASSLATHRSNSPLHF
>TRBD1|once|TRBV3-1/TRBV3-2
CASSQGQGGNTIYF
>.|.|TRBV4-1
CASSQRQSTNEKLFF
>.|.|TRBV2
CASSVSGIGTDTQYF
>TRBD1|.|TRBV6-5
CASRARGLVDGYTF
>.|.|TRBV5-1
CASSLVLDARVYGYTF
>TRBD2|.|TRBV5-4
CASSLAPGGPSNEQFF
>.|.|TRBV7-2
CASSLGRGGRPSTDTQYF
>.|.|TRBV5-5
CASSLAQGNEKLFF
>TRBD1|.|TRBV14
CASSPPGQGLTNYGYTF
>.|.|TRBV5-1
CASSINTGNSPLHF
>TRBD1|.|TRBV30
CAWSTPGGGNQPQHF
>.|few|TRBV19
CASRPYGGITETQYF
>TRBD2|once|TRBV10-1
CASSESASGSTDTQYF
>.|.|TRBV30
CAWSAGAEQYF
>.|.|TRBV4-2
CASSTAGMTDTQYF
>.|.|TRBV5-1
CASSSPQRGTEAFF
>TRBD1|.|TRBV6-5
CASSYGQGDYGYTF
>.|.|TRBV19
CASRSGGASGNTIYF
>TRBD1|.|TRBV4-1
CASSQNRGPPYEQYF
>.|.|TRBV24-1
CATSGQEHTDTQYF
>.|.|TRBV7-3
CASSFEFSGANVLTF
>.|few|TRBV11-2
CASSFGQGGYGYTF
>TRBD2|.|TRBV7-2
CVTRGGYNEQFF
>.|.|TRBV10-1
CASSRSSGNTIYF
>TRBD1|.|TRBV27
CASSLWATGTEKLFF
>.|.|TRBV23-1
CASSPHFQGYTGELFF
>.|.|TRBV6-4
CASSDGAYNEQFF
>.|once|TRBV5-1
CASSLEPGASQPQHF
>TRBD2|.|TRBV5-6
CASNRWRGGWTGELFF
>.|.|TRBV7-2
CASSLAKGSSQPQHF
>.|few|TRBV12-3/TRBV12-4
CASSLTVNTEAFF
>.|.|TRBV6-2/TRBV6-3
CASSYYNYEQYF
>TRBD1|.|TRBV11-2
CASTLQGLDGYTF
>TRBD1|.|TRBV6-5
CASRSGQGAFQPQHF
>TRBD2|.|TRBV19
CASSIRASGGQQYF
>.|.|TRBV2
CASRPDSHEQYF
>.|.|TRBV5-1
CASSSRPVDTEAFF
>TRBD1|.|TRBV30
CAWNPGTGGDYTF
>.|.|TRBV6-5
CASELWRGRSIQYF
>.|.|TRBV19
CASEDWGRANTEAFF